This entry lists 23 T cell receptor beta chains sequenced from one sample in a study of CD8+ T cells in alopecia areata. The sequencing template was cDNA reverse transcribed from extracted RNA. Only in-frame clones appear in the TCRdb table, and some are missing; sequencing was by immunoSEQ multiplex PCR. The table has 140,000 or so clones, approximately 60% seen once. What was sequenced was CD8+ T cells sorted from blood. Source of these receptors: a human donor in good health.

The chain carries TRBV13 and TRBJ2-4; 8 nucleotides agree with TRBD1. The V segment lost 6 bases and the J segment 1 base; nucleotides outside the gene matches: 14. CDR3 length equals 18 residues. Germline CDR1 is PRHDT and CDR2 is FYEKMQ (reference sequence). For the CDR3, the DNA is TGTGCCAGCAGTTCACGGGACAGGTCACTTCATGCCAAAAACATTCAGTACTTC. Amino acid sequence: CASSSRDRSLHAKNIQYF.

This clone was seen a handful of times. V usage is TRBV2 and J usage is TRBJ1-4; D is ambiguous. V lost 8 bases and J 7 bases, leaving 14 bases between the germline ends. Germline V gene sequence: CDR1 SNHLY, CDR2 FYNNEI. This CDR3 contains 13 residues. The CDR3 region is CASCGRASEKLFF. The CDR3 nucleotides are TGTGCCAGCTGTGGGAGGGCGTCTGAAAAACTGTTTTTT.

This clone was counted once. The chain recombines TRBV19 with TRBJ1-1, with D perhaps matching TRBD1 (6 bases). The germline V gene has CDR1 LNHDA and CDR2 SQIVND (reference sequence). CDR3 length: 17 amino acids. Trimming took 5 bases from V and 0 from J, leaving 19 bases between them. This CDR3 reads CASSRFWTERMNTEAFF. CDR3 nucleotide sequence: TGTGCCAGTAGTCGTTTCTGGACAGAACGCATGAACACTGAAGCTTTCTTT.

V gene TRBV29-1 combines with J gene TRBJ2-7; perhaps TRBD2 as D (7 bases). The CDR3 covers 12 residues. The V gene's germline CDR1 is SQVTM and CDR2 ANQGSEA. Written as DNA, the CDR3 is TGCAGTGAGGGGGAGGGGACCTACGAGCAGTACTTC. Translating it yields CSEGEGTYEQYF.

This clone has more than one count but fewer than ten. The chain joins TRBV29-1 to TRBJ1-2, with D perhaps matching TRBD1 (5 bases). Trimming left V 4 bases short and J 6 bases short, with 12 bases between. The V gene's germline CDR1 is SQVTM and CDR2 ANQGSEA. The CDR3 loop spans 12 amino acids. DNA of the CDR3: TGCAGCGTTGGGCCAGGGTTGCATGGCTACACCTTC. It yields the protein CSVGPGLHGYTF. The full variable domain, with the rest looked up from reference TRBV29-1 and TRBJ1-2, is SAVISQKPSRDICQRGTSLTIQCQVDSQVTMMFWYRQQPGQSLTLIATANQGSEATYESGFVIDKFPISRPNLTFSTLTVSNMSPEDSSIYLCSVGPGLHGYTFGSGTRLTVV.

The J gene is TRBJ2-2, the V gene TRBV29-1; no reliable D call. V was shortened by 6 bases and J by 1 base, with 12 bases between the two germline ends. The CDR3 contains 14 residues. In germline, CDR1 is SQVTM, CDR2 ANQGSEA. CDR3: CSVQGDGNTGELFF. The CDR3 DNA is TGCAGCGTACAAGGTGACGGGAACACCGGGGAGCTGTTTTTT.

This clone was picked up a small number of times. This sequence joins TRBV15 and TRBJ2-7; D might be TRBD1 or TRBD2, each matching 5 bases. V was clipped by 5 bases and J by 6 bases, with 11 bases between them. This CDR3 region has 12 residues. In germline, CDR1 is LNHNV, CDR2 YYDKDF (reference sequence). CDR3 in amino acids: CATSDGGSEQYF. The CDR3 DNA follows: TGTGCCACCAGCGATGGGGGATCCGAGCAGTACTTC.

V and J are TRBV6-1 and TRBJ2-3; 10 positions match TRBD2. This CDR3 is built from 19 residues. Germline CDR1 MNHNS, CDR2 SASEGT. V lost 1 base, J lost 0 bases, and 10 bases stayed unmatched. CDR3: CASSEGPGLATASTDTQYF. The DNA for the CDR3 is TGTGCCAGCAGTGAAGGGCCGGGACTAGCGACCGCTAGCACAGATACGCAGTATTTT.

This clone has a handful of counts. V gene TRBV5-6 combines with J gene TRBJ1-1; D gene ambiguous. Looked up from germline, CDR1 is SGHDT and CDR2 is YYEEEE. Trimming left V 0 bases short and J 7 bases short, with 4 bases between. The length of the CDR3 is 11 residues. CDR3 loop: CASSLGREAFF. DNA for the CDR3: TGTGCCAGCAGCTTGGGTCGTGAAGCTTTCTTT.

J is TRBJ2-2 and V is TRBV11-2; D uncertain. The length of the CDR3 is 12 residues. V gave up 5 bases and J gave up 8 bases, with 9 bases separating them. Germline V CDR1 and CDR2: SGHAT, FQNNGV. CDR3: CASSPRLGELFF. CDR3 coding DNA: TGTGCCAGCAGCCCCAGACTGGGGGAGCTGTTTTTT. The variable domain in full, completed from reference TRBV11-2 and TRBJ2-2, reads EAGVAQSPRYKIIEKRQSVAFWCNPISGHATLYWYQQILGQGPKLLIQFQNNGVVDDSQLPKDRFSAERLKGVDSTLKIQPAKLEDSAVYLCASSPRLGELFFGEGSRLTVL.

The V call is TRBV11-2, the J call TRBJ2-7; no reliable D call. The CDR3 totals 14 residues. Germline CDR1 is SGHAT and CDR2 is FQNNGV. Trimming took off 0 bases at V and 2 bases at J, with 8 bases between the two ends. The CDR3 DNA is TGTGCCAGCAGCTTAGACGGCTTTACCTACGAGCAGTACTTC. Protein product: CASSLDGFTYEQYF.

There are a few counts of this clone. The chain has TRBV2 and TRBJ2-2; no definite D call. V was trimmed by 3 bases and J by 1 base, leaving 9 bases between them. The CDR3 contains 15 residues. The germline V gene encodes CDR1 SNHLY and CDR2 FYNNEI. The CDR3 coding sequence is TGTGCCAGCAGTGACTTGGATAGGAACACCGGGGAGCTGTTTTTT. This gives the protein CASSDLDRNTGELFF.

The V call is TRBV29-1, the J call TRBJ2-7; D is tentatively TRBD1 or TRBD2 (5 bases each). The CDR3 runs 12 residues. Trimming left V 8 bases short and J 3 bases short, with 14 bases between. Germline V CDR1 and CDR2: SQVTM, ANQGSEA. The CDR3 bases are TGCAGCATCCGGGACGGACTCTACGAGCAGTACTTC. Translated, it gives CSIRDGLYEQYF.

V usage is TRBV29-1 and J usage is TRBJ1-2; D is unclear. This CDR3 spans 11 amino acids. Looked up from germline, CDR1 is SQVTM and CDR2 is ANQGSEA. Trimming shortened V by 1 base and J by 7 bases, and 7 bases separated the two germline ends. Here the CDR3 reads CSVEGRIGYTF. The CDR3 bases are TGCAGCGTTGAAGGACGGATTGGCTACACCTTC.

This clone has just one count. This chain links TRBV4-1 with TRBJ2-7; D unresolved. From germline, CDR1 is MGHRA and CDR2 YSYEKL. V lost 0 bases, J lost 0 bases, and 6 bases lay in between. This CDR3 has 14 residues. DNA for the CDR3: TGCGCCAGCAGCCAAGATCCGAGCTCCTACGAGCAGTACTTC. Translation: CASSQDPSSYEQYF.

The gene calls are TRBV28 and TRBJ1-4, with TRBD1 identical over 8 bases. V lost 7 bases, J lost 7 bases, and 8 bases stayed unmatched. Germline V gene sequence: CDR1 MDHEN, CDR2 SYDVKM. The CDR3 has 14 residues. The CDR3 DNA reads TGTGCCAGCAAAAGGACAGGGAGTTCTGAAAAACTGTTTTTT. This codes for CASKRTGSSEKLFF.

Only one count was recorded for this clone. The chain uses TRBV4-1 and TRBJ2-4, with TRBD1 matching over 10 bases. This CDR3 is 15 amino acids long. J gave up 1 base and V 3 bases, and 0 bases lay outside the gene matches. Germline V gene lookup returns CDR1 MGHRA and CDR2 YSYEKL. The CDR3 nucleotides are TGCGCCAGCAGCCAGGACAGGGGGGCCAAAAACATTCAGTACTTC. Translating it yields CASSQDRGAKNIQYF.

The V and J genes are TRBV10-3 and TRBJ2-1; D gene unclear. CDR3 length: 14 residues. Germline lookup yields CDR1 ENHRY and CDR2 SYGVKD. Trimming shortened V by 0 bases and J by 10 bases, and 13 bases separated the two germline ends. The CDR3, as DNA: TGTGCCATCAGTGAGTCCGCCCAAACCCAAGAGCAGTTCTTC. This translates into CAISESAQTQEQFF.

The chain links TRBV9 to TRBJ2-1; D might be TRBD2 (6 bases). V lost 3 bases and J 5 bases, leaving 12 bases between the germline ends. The CDR3 has 14 residues. Germline-derived CDR1 and CDR2 are SGDLS and YYNGEE. CDR3 in amino acids: CASSAPGSNNEQFF. DNA for the CDR3: TGTGCCAGCAGCGCCCCCGGGAGTAACAATGAGCAGTTCTTC. Complete variable domain (other parts from reference TRBV9 and TRBJ2-1): DSGVTQTPKHLITATGQRVTLRCSPRSGDLSVYWYQQSLDQGLQFLIQYYNGEERAKGNILERFSAQQFPDLHSELNLSSLELGDSALYFCASSAPGSNNEQFFGPGTRLTVL.

In its sample, this clone was seen once. The chain is built from TRBV7-9 and TRBJ1-1, with D unclear. The ends were cut back, 4 bases at V and 8 bases at J, with 8 bases in the middle. This CDR3 spans 11 amino acids. Germline lookup yields CDR1 SEHNR and CDR2 FQNEAQ (reference sequence). Here the CDR3 DNA reads TGTGCCAGCAGCTCCGACTTCGAAGCTTTCTTT. It yields the protein CASSSDFEAFF.

V is TRBV29-1 and J is TRBJ1-2, with 8 nucleotides matching TRBD1. Germline loops: CDR1 SQVTM, CDR2 ANQGSEA. Trimming removed 7 bases from V and 4 bases from J; junction bases left unmatched: 8. CDR3 length: 13 amino acids. DNA for the CDR3: TGCAGCGCTTGGACAGGGAGAGGCTATGGCTACACCTTC. This codes for CSAWTGRGYGYTF.

This sequence joins TRBV9 and TRBJ2-1; the match to TRBD2 covers 10 bases. V dropped 1 base and J dropped 9; count of bases not matched to a gene: 7. This CDR3 is built from 15 residues. The germline gives CDR1 SGDLS, CDR2 YYNGEE. The CDR3 sequence is CASSVSGRAEIEQFF. The CDR3 coding sequence is TGTGCCAGCAGCGTAAGCGGGAGGGCCGAGATTGAGCAGTTCTTC.

J is TRBJ2-7 and V is TRBV5-4; 7 bases match TRBD1. Germline V CDR1 and CDR2: SGHNT, YYREEE (reference sequence). The CDR3 is 14 residues long. V shed 4 bases and J 6 bases; nucleotides not matched to a gene: 10. The CDR3 protein is CASSENRGGREQYF. The CDR3 DNA reads TGTGCCAGCAGCGAGAACAGGGGTGGACGCGAGCAGTACTTC.